These 28 T cell receptor beta chains originate from one sample sequenced in a study of cytomegalovirus exposure and HLA in healthy donors. With 60 Vbeta and 13 Jbeta primers, the PCR was carried out. Clones were read by immunoSEQ multiplex PCR, and TCRdb kept only the in-frame ones, dropping some. The sample gives more than 90,000 clones, approximately 75% of which show up once; under 2% is in the top ten. Material: PBMCs. The receptors shown here come from a woman in her 40s in good health and CMV-seronegative.

The chain has TRBV15 and TRBJ2-1, with D perhaps TRBD1 (6 bases). The CDR3 is 17 amino acids. V was cut by 0 bases and J by 4 bases, with 16 bases left in between. Germline CDR1 and CDR2: LNHNV and YYDKDF (reference sequence). CDR3 residues: CATSRDSVGTSYNEQFF. The CDR3 DNA follows: TGTGCCACCAGCAGAGATTCAGTGGGGACAAGTTACAATGAGCAGTTCTTC.

This clone was seen a few times. CDR3 region: CASRTGEVETQYF. The CDR3 nucleotides are TGTGCCAGCAGGACAGGGGAGGTAGAGACCCAGTACTTC. The rearrangement uses TRBV6-1 and TRBJ2-5, with TRBD1 identical over 8 bases. Per germline, CDR1 MNHNS and CDR2 SASEGT. The length of the CDR3 is 13 residues. J was trimmed by 4 bases and V by 6 bases; bases with no gene match: 4.

This chain connects TRBV6-6 to TRBJ1-4; D unresolved. V shed 4 bases and J shed 0 bases, with 6 bases lying between them. Germline V gene sequence: CDR1 MNHNY, CDR2 SVGAGI (reference sequence). The CDR3 runs to 14 residues. This CDR3 reads CASSLDATNEKLFF. The CDR3 DNA sequence: TGTGCCAGCAGTTTAGATGCAACTAATGAAAAACTGTTTTTT.

This clone was recorded once. V is TRBV10-1 and J is TRBJ2-7, with 7 bases that match TRBD2. CDR3 size: 15 residues. Germline V gene data show CDR1 as WNHNN and CDR2 as SYGVQD (reference sequence). Unmatched junction bases numbered 9, after V lost 2 bases and J lost 5 bases. This CDR3 reads CASSEGSREFDEQYF. The CDR3 bases are TGCGCCAGCAGTGAGGGTTCGCGGGAGTTCGACGAGCAGTACTTC.

The chain is built from TRBV6-5 and TRBJ2-7; D may be TRBD1 (7 bases). The CDR3 has 14 amino acids. Germline assignment: CDR1 MNHEY and CDR2 SVGAGI. With 5 bases removed from V and 6 bases from J, the gap between germline ends came to 17 bases. The CDR3 sequence is CASSETQGGAEQYF. The DNA of the CDR3 is TGTGCCAGCAGTGAGACGCAGGGGGGCGCCGAGCAGTACTTC.

This sequence joins TRBV19 and TRBJ2-2; TRBD2 is a possible D gene (7 bases). Trimming shortened V by 1 base and J by 6 bases, and 9 bases separated the two germline ends. The CDR3 consists of 14 residues. The germline V gene encodes CDR1 LNHDA and CDR2 SQIVND (reference sequence). The CDR3 DNA is TGTGCCAGTAGTATAGTAGGGGGGGCCGGGGAGCTGTTTTTT. Translated: CASSIVGGAGELFF.

This chain joins TRBV5-3 and TRBJ1-2, with D perhaps matching TRBD1 (5 bases). TRBV5-3 is given ORF status, its function remaining uncertain. The CDR3 sequence is 12 residues long. Trimming stripped 3 bases from V and 13 bases from J, with 16 bases between. The CDR3 here is CARSSMTGGTTF. CDR3 DNA sequence: TGTGCCAGAAGCTCTATGACGGGGGGGACCACCTTC.

The chain uses TRBV10-3 and TRBJ2-7; D is unresolved. Germline CDR1 ENHRY, CDR2 SYGVKD. The CDR3 spans 11 residues. Between the trimmed V and J ends, which lost 7 bases and 9 bases, there was a span of 13 bases. The CDR3 coding sequence is TGTGCCATCATGCTAGGATCGGGGCAGTACTTC. Residues: CAIMLGSGQYF.

The chain combines TRBV27 with TRBJ2-2; the D gene is possibly TRBD1 (6 bases). CDR1 is MNHEY and CDR2 is SMNVEV in the germline V gene (reference sequence). V gave up 5 bases and J gave up 8 bases, with 15 bases separating them. This CDR3 contains 14 residues. CDR3 coding DNA: TGTGCCAGCAGTCTCGTCAGGGGAACGGGGGAGCTGTTTTTT. The encoded protein is CASSLVRGTGELFF.

The rearrangement uses TRBV5-4 and TRBJ2-3, with D hard to call. The V and J ends lost 0 bases and 5 bases respectively, with 4 bases between them. The CDR3 has 12 residues. CDR1 and CDR2 from the germline V gene are SGHNT and YYREEE (reference sequence). The CDR3 sequence: CASSLDRDTQYF. The CDR3 DNA is TGTGCCAGCAGCTTGGACAGAGATACGCAGTATTTT.

This clone was recorded once. The chain recombines TRBV6-5 with TRBJ2-2; 8 nucleotides line up with TRBD2. Germline lookup yields CDR1 MNHEY and CDR2 SVGAGI. The CDR3 runs 16 residues. Trimming took 4 bases from V and 4 from J; bases not matched to a gene: 8. The CDR3, as DNA: TGTGCCAGCAGTTCCCCAGCGGGAGAAATCACCGGGGAGCTGTTTTTT. This encodes CASSSPAGEITGELFF.

The chain carries TRBV18 and TRBJ2-4; 11 bases are a match to TRBD2. Trimming took 6 bases from V and 0 from J; bases not matched to a gene: 10. Germline V gene sequence: CDR1 KGHSH, CDR2 LQKENI. The CDR3 extends over 18 amino acids. CDR3 residues: CASSTTGLAVGAKNIQYF. The CDR3, as DNA: TGTGCCAGCTCTACGACGGGACTAGCGGTGGGAGCCAAAAACATTCAGTACTTC.

The chain carries TRBV27 and TRBJ2-3; 8 nucleotides line up with TRBD1. The CDR3 sequence is 18 residues long. The trim removed 2 bases at V and 4 bases at J, leaving 14 bases unmatched. Germline V gene lookup returns CDR1 MNHEY and CDR2 SMNVEV (reference sequence). The CDR3 bases are TGTGCCAGCAGTTTAGCGCCTCCCCTGGACAGGGTTTCAGATACGCAGTATTTT. It is translated as CASSLAPPLDRVSDTQYF.

The chain joins TRBV27 to TRBJ2-5, with TRBD1 as a possible D gene (6 bases). The CDR3 consists of 15 residues. Germline CDR1 reads MNHEY; CDR2 reads SMNVEV (reference sequence). Trimming stripped 7 bases from V and 4 bases from J, with 19 bases between. The CDR3 sequence: CASKRQDWGGETQYF. CDR3 DNA sequence: TGTGCCAGCAAAAGACAGGATTGGGGTGGAGAGACCCAGTACTTC.

The genes are TRBV9 and TRBJ2-2; D gene ambiguous. Trimming took 4 bases from V and 0 from J, leaving 13 bases between them. The CDR3 has 16 residues. CDR1 is SGDLS, CDR2 YYNGEE, per germline. The CDR3 region is CASSSQAQANTGELFF. CDR3 coding DNA: TGTGCCAGCAGCTCTCAGGCGCAGGCGAACACCGGGGAGCTGTTTTTT.

CDR3: CASSGPEPPIETQYF. CDR3 nucleotide sequence: TGTGCCAGCTCGGGTCCGGAGCCCCCTATTGAGACCCAGTACTTC. This chain connects TRBV18 to TRBJ2-5; D gene uncertain. The CDR3 runs 15 residues. The V end lost 6 bases, the J end lost 5 bases, and 19 bases lay between the germline ends. CDR1 is KGHSH and CDR2 is LQKENI in the germline V gene.

This rearrangement joins TRBV19 to TRBJ2-2, with no clear D. Looked up from germline, CDR1 is LNHDA and CDR2 is SQIVND (reference sequence). The V and J ends lost 4 bases and 1 base respectively, with 7 bases between them. This CDR3 has 14 residues. The CDR3 region is CASSRQENTGELFF. The CDR3 DNA reads TGTGCCAGTAGTAGGCAGGAGAACACCGGGGAGCTGTTTTTT.

V and J are TRBV4-1 and TRBJ2-7; D remains ambiguous. V was clipped by 3 bases and J by 3 bases, with 12 bases between them. This CDR3 is 14 amino acids long. Germline V lookup: CDR1 MGHRA, CDR2 YSYEKL. CDR3 amino acids: CASSHEPVDYEQYF. The CDR3 coding sequence is TGCGCCAGCAGCCACGAGCCGGTAGACTACGAGCAGTACTTC.

A few counts support this clone. The genes are TRBV19 and TRBJ1-4; D is unresolved. Trimming left V 4 bases short and J 3 bases short, with 15 bases between. The CDR3 spans 16 residues. The germline CDR1 and CDR2 sequences are LNHDA and SQIVND (reference sequence). The CDR3 bases are TGTGCCAGTAGTACCGGCCGTGGGGAGGCTAATGAAAAACTGTTTTTT. Translated: CASSTGRGEANEKLFF.

The V gene is TRBV18, the J gene TRBJ2-1, with 11 bases fitting TRBD2. Germline V gene sequence: CDR1 KGHSH, CDR2 LQKENI. V was pared by 4 bases and J by 2 bases, with 1 base of the junction left unmatched. The CDR3 has 15 residues. CDR3 region: CASSLSGGAYNEQFF. The CDR3 DNA reads as TGTGCCAGCTCACTTAGCGGGGGGGCCTACAATGAGCAGTTCTTC. Looking up the rest from reference TRBV18 and TRBJ2-1 gives the full variable domain: NAGVMQNPRHLVRRRGQEARLRCSPMKGHSHVYWYRQLPEEGLKFMVYLQKENIIDESGMPKERFSAEFPKEGPSILRIQQVVRGDSAAYFCASSLSGGAYNEQFFGPGTRLTVL.

In this sample, this clone turned up once. The junction departs from the called germline gene at one end, perhaps through a read error. CDR3 in amino acids: CASSPGQGGYEQYF. DNA for the CDR3: TGTGCTAGCAGCCCCGGACAGGGAGGGTACGAGCAGTACTTC. J is TRBJ2-7 and V is TRBV7-7; possible D gene TRBD1, 8 bases. CDR1 and CDR2 (germline): SSHAT, FNYEAQ (reference sequence). The CDR3 totals 14 residues.

The chain links TRBV28 to TRBJ2-1; tentatively, D is TRBD2 (6 bases). The CDR3 sequence is 15 residues long. V lost 2 bases, J lost 4 bases, and 12 bases lay in between. In germline, CDR1 is MDHEN, CDR2 SYDVKM. The CDR3 reads CASSLPGSVYNEQFF. CDR3 DNA: TGTGCCAGCAGTTTACCCGGGAGCGTGTACAATGAGCAGTTCTTC. The full variable domain, with the rest looked up from reference TRBV28 and TRBJ2-1, is DVKVTQSSRYLVKRTGEKVFLECVQDMDHENMFWYRQDPGLGLRLIYFSYDVKMKEKGDIPEGYSVSREKKERFSLILESASTNQTSMYLCASSLPGSVYNEQFFGPGTRLTVL.

J is TRBJ2-7 and V is TRBV16; perhaps TRBD2 as D (5 bases). The V gene lost 2 bases and the J gene lost 2 bases, with 7 bases spanning the gap. There are 13 residues in the CDR3. Germline assignment: CDR1 KGHSY and CDR2 FQNENV. The DNA of the CDR3 is TGTGCCAGCAGCCAAAAAGCGGCCTACGAGCAGTACTTC. It yields the protein CASSQKAAYEQYF.

The chain recombines TRBV4-2 with TRBJ2-2; a weak D match, TRBD2 (6 bases). V lost 0 bases, J lost 3 bases, and 11 bases lay in between. CDR3 length: 16 amino acids. In germline, CDR1 is LGHNA, CDR2 YNFKEQ. The CDR3 spells CASSQDRGSDTGELFF. CDR3 DNA sequence: TGTGCCAGCAGCCAAGATCGGGGGAGTGACACCGGGGAGCTGTTTTTT.

V is TRBV7-9 and J is TRBJ2-3; 7 bases match TRBD2. V shed 5 bases and J 4 bases; nucleotides not matched to a gene: 6. The CDR3 has 14 amino acids. The V gene's germline CDR1 is SEHNR and CDR2 FQNEAQ (reference sequence). The CDR3 sequence: CASSRGDYPDTQYF. CDR3 DNA sequence: TGTGCCAGCAGCCGAGGGGACTACCCAGATACGCAGTATTTT.

This rearrangement joins TRBV9 to TRBJ2-3; 14 nucleotides agree with TRBD2. V shed 4 bases, J shed 3 bases, and the junction held 4 bases outside the gene matches. This CDR3 contains 16 residues. Germline CDR1 reads SGDLS; CDR2 reads YYNGEE. The CDR3 DNA is TGTGCCAGCAGCCCGAGACTAGCGGGAGGGACAGATACGCAGTATTTT. It translates to CASSPRLAGGTDTQYF. The full variable domain, its missing parts supplied by reference TRBV9 and TRBJ2-3, is DSGVTQTPKHLITATGQRVTLRCSPRSGDLSVYWYQQSLDQGLQFLIQYYNGEERAKGNILERFSAQQFPDLHSELNLSSLELGDSALYFCASSPRLAGGTDTQYFGPGTRLTVL.

The rearrangement links TRBV30 to TRBJ2-1, with 8 bases matching TRBD1. J was trimmed by 5 bases and V by 0 bases; bases with no gene match: 6. Germline V gene sequence: CDR1 GTSNPN, CDR2 SVGIG (reference sequence). The length of the CDR3 is 15 residues. The DNA for the CDR3 is TGTGCCTGGAGTGTAGGACAGGGAATCAACAATGAGCAGTTCTTC. The encoded protein is CAWSVGQGINNEQFF.

This clone was seen only once. The chain couples TRBV19 to TRBJ1-5, with D possibly being TRBD1 (6 bases). Trimming left V 8 bases short and J 4 bases short, with 18 bases between. Germline V gives CDR1 LNHDA, CDR2 SQIVND (reference sequence). The CDR3 is 15 residues long. Here the CDR3 reads CASVPGGRVNQPQHF. CDR3 in DNA: TGTGCCAGTGTTCCGGGGGGGCGGGTGAATCAGCCCCAGCATTTT.